Included here is one T cell receptor beta chain sequence, with context. Its specificity is unknown. These data are taken from a study of T cells after yellow fever vaccination. Study outcomes and limitations: It was a weaker secondary response, yet one that peaked faster, at day 5 versus 15.

Deletions cut 0 bases from V and 7 bases from J, with 31 bases between. Per germline, CDR1 SGHNT and CDR2 YYREEE (reference sequence). The CDR3 runs 20 residues. TCRdb reprocessed the 5' RACE reads with MiXCR, giving one entry per CDR3 protein. The table records 450,000 to 650,000 distinct CDR3 sequences, roughly a fifth of them present only once. Sequenced material: PBMCs, taken 20 to 25 days after the first yellow fever vaccination. The chain employs TRBV5-4 and TRBJ2-5; the D call may be TRBD1 or TRBD2 (5 bases each). The source of this sequence is a young man who received the YFV17D yellow fever vaccine. CDR3 sequence reads: CASSLVWALGDLDEEGTQYF. For the CDR3, the DNA is TGTGCCAGCAGCTTGGTGTGGGCCTTGGGGGATTTGGACGAAGAGGGGACCCAGTACTTC.